Each of the 31 T cell receptor beta chains below was sequenced from the same sample in a study of response to subunit inactivated influenza vaccine. MiXCR, applied by TCRdb to the RT-PCR reads, yields one record per CDR3 protein. The table includes under 950,000 distinct CDR3 sequences, approximately 22% detected once. The sequences come from PBMCs from blood, collected 5 days after vaccination. The receptor set was obtained from a man between 50 and 59 years old who received an inactivated influenza vaccine.

The chain recombines TRBV30 with TRBJ2-4, with D perhaps matching TRBD1 (6 bases). The CDR3 sequence is 13 residues long. Looked up from germline, CDR1 is GTSNPN and CDR2 is SVGIG (reference sequence). V lost 0 bases, J lost 7 bases, and 10 bases lay in between. CDR3 in DNA: TGTGCCTGGAGTGTACAGGGAGCGAACATTCAGTACTTC. Translation: CAWSVQGANIQYF.

Here the CDR3 DNA reads TGTGCCAGCAGTTTTCGGCGGGGGGGCCGAGATACGCAGTATTTT. This translates into CASSFRRGGRDTQYF. This sequence joins TRBV12-3 or TRBV12-4 and TRBJ2-3; 9 nucleotides agree with TRBD2. The CDR3 runs to 15 residues. The V segment lost 3 bases and the J segment 5 bases; nucleotides outside the gene matches: 6.

V gene TRBV7-2 combines with J gene TRBJ2-7, with TRBD2 matching 7 bases. The CDR3 is made up of 16 amino acids. V shed 2 bases, J shed 0 bases, and the junction held 7 bases outside the gene matches. CDR1 is SGHTA and CDR2 is FQGNSA in the germline V gene. The CDR3 loop is CASSLWGGDYSYEQYF. DNA for the CDR3: TGTGCCAGCAGCTTATGGGGGGGGGACTACTCCTACGAGCAGTACTTC.

The V gene is TRBV12-3 or TRBV12-4, the J gene TRBJ1-2; perhaps TRBD1 as D (6 bases). The CDR3 totals 12 residues. V gave up 4 bases and J gave up 11 bases, with 14 bases separating them. The CDR3 DNA sequence: TGTGCCAGCAGTTCCTGGGGGGCCGAATACACCTTC. Residues: CASSSWGAEYTF.

This clonotype was counted only a few times. The chain is built from TRBV29-1 and TRBJ2-1; no definite D call. Trimming pared 2 bases from V and 5 bases from J, leaving 16 bases between. CDR3 size: 15 residues. Germline-derived CDR1 and CDR2 are SQVTM and ANQGSEA. The CDR3 protein is CSVEYRALAHNEQFF. The CDR3 region has the DNA TGCAGCGTTGAATATCGGGCTTTAGCCCACAATGAGCAGTTCTTC.

This chain links TRBV3-1 with TRBJ2-1; tentatively, D is TRBD1 or TRBD2 (5 bases each). The CDR3 runs 15 residues. The V gene lost 0 bases and the J gene lost 8 bases, with 14 bases spanning the gap. Germline V gene lookup returns CDR1 LGHDT and CDR2 YNNKEL (reference sequence). The CDR3 DNA is TGTGCCAGCAGCCAAGACAGCGGACTGGGGGATGAGCAGTTCTTC. It is translated as CASSQDSGLGDEQFF.

This clonotype was counted a few times. The rearrangement joins TRBV7-2 to TRBJ2-7, with a possible D match to TRBD2 (6 bases). The V gene lost 4 bases and the J gene lost 2 bases, with 12 bases spanning the gap. Germline values: CDR1 SGHTA, CDR2 FQGNSA. This CDR3 has 14 residues. Here the CDR3 reads CASSYPGLAYEQYF. The CDR3 nucleotides read TGTGCCAGCAGCTACCCGGGACTGGCCTACGAGCAGTACTTC.

The chain has TRBV6-5 and TRBJ2-5, with 9 bases aligning to TRBD2. CDR1 is MNHEY and CDR2 is SVGAGI in the germline V gene. The ends lost 3 bases at V and 2 bases at J; junction bases unmatched: 7. The CDR3 contains 16 residues. CDR3: CASSYPAGGIQETQYF. CDR3 nucleotide sequence: TGTGCCAGCAGTTATCCGGCGGGGGGGATTCAAGAGACCCAGTACTTC.

The rearrangement uses TRBV9 and TRBJ2-3, with D possibly called TRBD1 or TRBD2 (5 bases each). Germline V gives CDR1 SGDLS, CDR2 YYNGEE. Trimming took off 3 bases at V and 3 bases at J, with 11 bases between the two ends. CDR3 length: 14 residues. CDR3 sequence (DNA): TGTGCCAGCAGCGGGGACCAGGGAACAGATACGCAGTATTTT. Its protein is CASSGDQGTDTQYF.

This sequence joins TRBV7-9 and TRBJ1-2; D is undetermined. V shed 3 bases and J shed 4 bases, with 12 bases lying between them. Germline CDR1 SEHNR, CDR2 FQNEAQ (reference sequence). The CDR3 is 14 amino acids. CDR3 DNA sequence: TGTGCCAGCAGCTTGCAATTCGGGATCTATGGCTACACCTTC. Its translation is CASSLQFGIYGYTF.

This clonotype was observed a single time. V and J are TRBV18 and TRBJ2-1; tentative D call: TRBD2 (5 bases). This CDR3 has 15 residues. Germline V gene data show CDR1 as KGHSH and CDR2 as LQKENI. The V gene lost 0 bases and the J gene lost 6 bases, with 12 bases spanning the gap. CDR3 in DNA: TGTGCCAGCTCACCACCGGCCAGCGGAGGCAATGAGCAGTTCTTC. Translated, it gives CASSPPASGGNEQFF.

This clonotype has just a few counts. The chain has TRBV7-2 and TRBJ1-3; 9 nucleotides agree with TRBD1. Germline V lookup: CDR1 SGHTA, CDR2 FQGNSA. The CDR3 contains 17 residues. V gave up 5 bases and J gave up 0 bases; unmatched junction bases: 8. This CDR3 reads CASSMTGGRYSGNTIYF. The CDR3 DNA sequence: TGTGCCAGCAGCATGACAGGGGGTCGTTACTCTGGAAACACCATATATTTT.

This clonotype came up a few times. The rearrangement joins TRBV13 to TRBJ2-7; 10 bases map to TRBD2. Germline lookup yields CDR1 PRHDT and CDR2 FYEKMQ (reference sequence). V was pared by 5 bases and J by 3 bases, with 16 bases of the junction left unmatched. The CDR3 runs 18 residues. CDR3 in DNA: TGTGCCAGCAGCACGAGGGCTAGCGGGGGAGCGGAGAGCTACGAGCAGTACTTC. Translated: CASSTRASGGAESYEQYF.

Remarks on this clonotype: Relative to the germline gene, one junction end is altered; a read error may explain this. V usage is TRBV7-9 and J usage is TRBJ1-1; unclear D gene. This CDR3 region has 13 residues. Germline CDR1 and CDR2: SEHNR and FQNEAQ (reference sequence). CDR3 sequence (DNA): TGCGCCAGCAGCTTAGTAGGTGACATTGAAGCTTTCTTT. Translated, it gives CASSLVGDIEAFF.

This clonotype was found many times. The chain is built from TRBV20-1 and TRBJ2-7; D may be TRBD1 (5 bases). CDR1 DFQATT and CDR2 SNEGSKA come from the germline V gene (reference sequence). V lost 2 bases and J lost 3, with 5 bases in between. The CDR3 is made up of 11 amino acids. CDR3 coding DNA: TGCAGTGCTAGAAGGGGCTACGAGCAGTACTTC. It codes for CSARRGYEQYF.

This clonotype came up a few times. This chain links TRBV9 with TRBJ2-7; 8 bases line up with TRBD2. The J segment lost 3 bases and the V segment lost 1 base, leaving 6 bases of the junction unmatched. This CDR3 contains 15 residues. CDR1 and CDR2 from the germline V gene are SGDLS and YYNGEE. The CDR3 bases are TGTGCCAGCAGCGTATCAGCGGGAGCTGGCTACGAGCAGTACTTC. This gives the protein CASSVSAGAGYEQYF.

This clonotype appeared many times. The chain employs TRBV30 and TRBJ1-1; D may be TRBD1 (5 bases). Trimming removed 3 bases at V and 11 bases at J, with 16 bases between. The V gene's germline CDR1 is GTSNPN and CDR2 SVGIG (reference sequence). CDR3 length: 12 amino acids. The DNA of the CDR3 is TGTGCCTGGAGAACGGAAGGGGCTACGGCTTTCTTT. This encodes CAWRTEGATAFF.

The gene calls are TRBV3-1 and TRBJ2-1; D is possibly TRBD1 (6 bases). The CDR3 sequence is 16 residues long. Per the germline V gene, CDR1 is LGHDT and CDR2 is YNNKEL (reference sequence). V lost 1 base and J 4 bases, leaving 14 bases between the germline ends. The CDR3 loop reads CASSQGGLGTYNEQFF. In DNA, the CDR3 is TGTGCCAGCAGCCAAGGGGGGCTAGGCACATACAATGAGCAGTTCTTC.

This clonotype was seen ten or more times. The chain carries TRBV12-3 or TRBV12-4 and TRBJ2-1, with 7 bases matching TRBD2. With 3 bases clipped from V and 8 bases from J, the junction kept 10 bases outside the gene matches. This CDR3 has 15 residues. The CDR3 loop is CASSFVGGSRDEQFF. CDR3 DNA sequence: TGTGCCAGCAGTTTTGTGGGCGGGAGTAGGGATGAGCAGTTCTTC.

The chain is built from TRBV3-1 and TRBJ2-3, with unresolved D. Trimming took 0 bases from V and 0 from J, leaving 7 bases between them. The V gene's germline CDR1 is LGHDT and CDR2 YNNKEL (reference sequence). The CDR3 runs to 15 residues. This chain's CDR3 is CASSQDYISTDTQYF. The CDR3 nucleotides read TGTGCCAGCAGCCAAGATTATATTAGCACAGATACGCAGTATTTT.

J is TRBJ2-1 and V is TRBV7-9; D call uncertain. Trimming shortened V by 1 base and J by 1 base, and 14 bases separated the two germline ends. The CDR3 is 17 residues long. Looked up from germline, CDR1 is SEHNR and CDR2 is FQNEAQ (reference sequence). For the CDR3, the DNA is TGTGCCAGCAGCTTAGGCCATCCCCTACAGTCCTACAATGAGCAGTTCTTC. It specifies CASSLGHPLQSYNEQFF.

The rearrangement links TRBV6-5 to TRBJ2-1; TRBD2 aligns across 9 bases. The V segment lost 5 bases and the J segment 4 bases; nucleotides outside the gene matches: 9. The CDR3 is made up of 16 amino acids. The germline V gene encodes CDR1 MNHEY and CDR2 SVGAGI. CDR3 nucleotides: TGTGCCAGCAGTACTCGCGGGCGGGAGGGGTACAATGAGCAGTTCTTC. Protein product: CASSTRGREGYNEQFF.

V gene TRBV20-1 combines with J gene TRBJ2-7; 9 nucleotides match TRBD2. Germline CDR1 DFQATT, CDR2 SNEGSKA (reference sequence). Germline trimming cut 6 bases from V and 3 bases from J; bases unmatched to any gene: 15. CDR3 length: 16 amino acids. Here the CDR3 DNA reads TGCAGTGCAAAGAGCGGGAGGAGGGAGCACGGCTACGAGCAGTACTTC. Protein sequence: CSAKSGRREHGYEQYF.

The V gene is TRBV20-1, the J gene TRBJ2-7, with 10 bases fitting TRBD1. Looked up from germline, CDR1 is DFQATT and CDR2 is SNEGSKA (reference sequence). With 3 bases clipped from V and 0 bases from J, the junction kept 2 bases outside the gene matches. The CDR3 covers 14 residues. The CDR3 sequence is CSASRTGGSYEQYF. DNA of the CDR3: TGCAGTGCTAGCAGGACAGGGGGCTCCTACGAGCAGTACTTC.

This clonotype was seen only a few times. The chain uses TRBV29-1 and TRBJ2-1; TRBD1 might be the D (6 bases). This CDR3 has 12 residues. V was trimmed by 7 bases and J by 8 bases, leaving 15 bases between them. The germline V gene encodes CDR1 SQVTM and CDR2 ANQGSEA. CDR3 DNA sequence: TGCAGCGGCCGGGACAATAAGGATGAGCAGTTCTTC. Translating gives CSGRDNKDEQFF.

The chain employs TRBV12-3 or TRBV12-4 and TRBJ2-2; tentatively, D is TRBD2 (7 bases). Trimming took off 3 bases at V and 6 bases at J, with 11 bases between the two ends. There are 14 residues in the CDR3. The DNA for the CDR3 is TGTGCCAGCAGTTTTCGGGGGGCGGCCGGGGAGCTGTTTTTT. It specifies CASSFRGAAGELFF.

J is TRBJ2-1 and V is TRBV3-1; D may correspond to TRBD1 or TRBD2 (5 bases each). V was shortened by 3 bases and J by 2 bases, with 11 bases between the two germline ends. The CDR3 is 15 amino acids. Germline CDR1 and CDR2: LGHDT and YNNKEL (reference sequence). CDR3 nucleotides: TGTGCCAGCAGCCAGGGACGGCTTGCCTACAATGAGCAGTTCTTC. It is translated as CASSQGRLAYNEQFF.

The chain has TRBV5-1 and TRBJ2-1; 13 nucleotides align to TRBD2. The CDR3 has 17 amino acids. Germline values: CDR1 SGHRS, CDR2 YFSETQ. Trimming at V came to 7 bases and at J to 5 bases, leaving 12 bases not matched to a gene. The CDR3 is CASAGLAGVRGDNEQFF. The CDR3 bases are TGCGCCAGCGCTGGACTAGCGGGAGTCAGAGGGGACAATGAGCAGTTCTTC.

V usage is TRBV10-3 and J usage is TRBJ2-6, with 9 bases fitting TRBD2. Germline assignment: CDR1 ENHRY and CDR2 SYGVKD. J was trimmed by 0 bases and V by 1 base; bases with no gene match: 4. This CDR3 is 18 amino acids long. CDR3 bases: TGTGCCATCAGTGAGTTCAAGCGGGGGGCCTCTGGGGCCAACGTCCTGACTTTC. Protein: CAISEFKRGASGANVLTF.

This clonotype was seen many times. The V and J genes are TRBV20-1 and TRBJ1-1; D unresolved. Germline V CDR1 and CDR2: DFQATT, SNEGSKA (reference sequence). The CDR3 sequence is 12 residues long. V lost 3 bases and J lost 3, with 8 bases in between. The CDR3 sequence is CSARYRHTEAFF. DNA for the CDR3: TGCAGTGCTAGGTACAGACACACTGAAGCTTTCTTT.

This clonotype has more than one count but fewer than ten. The CDR3 reads CASSPNGHEQYF. CDR3 sequence (DNA): TGCGCCAGCTCCCCGAACGGGCACGAGCAGTACTTC. This chain links TRBV5-1 with TRBJ2-7; no clear D. Trimming removed 7 bases at V and 5 bases at J, with 13 bases between. Germline V gene lookup returns CDR1 SGHRS and CDR2 YFSETQ. The CDR3 has 12 amino acids.